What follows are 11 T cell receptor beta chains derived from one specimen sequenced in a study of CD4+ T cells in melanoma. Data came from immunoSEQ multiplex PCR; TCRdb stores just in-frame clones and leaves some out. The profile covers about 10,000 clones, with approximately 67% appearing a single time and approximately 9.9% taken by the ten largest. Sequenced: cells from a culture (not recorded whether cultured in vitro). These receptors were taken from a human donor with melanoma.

Here the CDR3 reads CASGLEDSYEAFF. CDR3 bases: TGTGCTAGTGGTTTGGAGGACAGCTATGAAGCTTTCTTT. The chain has TRBV12-5 and TRBJ1-1; D is perhaps TRBD1 (6 bases). Germline CDR1 is LGHNT and CDR2 is FRNRAP. V was shortened by 1 base and J by 7 bases, with 10 bases between the two germline ends. The CDR3 consists of 13 residues.

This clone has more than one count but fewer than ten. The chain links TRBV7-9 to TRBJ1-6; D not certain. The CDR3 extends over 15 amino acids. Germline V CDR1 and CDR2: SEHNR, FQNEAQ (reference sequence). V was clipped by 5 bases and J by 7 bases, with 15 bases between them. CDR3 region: CASSQIGLRNSPLHF. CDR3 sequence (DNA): TGTGCCAGCAGCCAGATCGGGCTGCGGAATTCACCCCTCCACTTT.

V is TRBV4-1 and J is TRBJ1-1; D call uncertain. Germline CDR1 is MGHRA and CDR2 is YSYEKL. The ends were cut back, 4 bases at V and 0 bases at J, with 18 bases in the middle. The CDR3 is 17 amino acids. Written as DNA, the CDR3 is TGCGCCAGCAGCCTCGGGAGGGCCCGGAACATGAACACTGAAGCTTTCTTT. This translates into CASSLGRARNMNTEAFF.

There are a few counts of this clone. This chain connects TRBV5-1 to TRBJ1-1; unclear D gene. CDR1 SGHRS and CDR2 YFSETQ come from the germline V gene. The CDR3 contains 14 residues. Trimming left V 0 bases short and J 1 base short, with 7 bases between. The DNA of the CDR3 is TGCGCCAGCAGCTTGGGACACGGGAACACTGAAGCTTTCTTT. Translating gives CASSLGHGNTEAFF. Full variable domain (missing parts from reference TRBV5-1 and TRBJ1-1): KAGVTQTPRYLIKTRGQQVTLSCSPISGHRSVSWYQQTPGQGLQFLFEYFSETQRNKGNFPGRFSGRQFSNSRSEMNVSTLELGDSALYLCASSLGHGNTEAFFGQGTRLTVV.

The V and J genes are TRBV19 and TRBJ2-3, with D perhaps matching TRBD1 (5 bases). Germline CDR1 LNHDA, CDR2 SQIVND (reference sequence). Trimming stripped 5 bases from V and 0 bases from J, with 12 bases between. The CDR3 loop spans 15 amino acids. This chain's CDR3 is CASSSRVRSTDTQYF. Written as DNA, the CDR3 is TGTGCCAGTAGTTCCAGGGTTAGAAGCACAGATACGCAGTATTTT.

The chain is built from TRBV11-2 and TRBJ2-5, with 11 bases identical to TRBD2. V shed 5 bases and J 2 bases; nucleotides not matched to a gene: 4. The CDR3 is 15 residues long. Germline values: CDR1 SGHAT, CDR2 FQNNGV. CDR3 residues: CASSPLAGGQETQYF. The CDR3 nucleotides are TGTGCCAGCAGCCCATTAGCGGGGGGGCAAGAGACCCAGTACTTC.

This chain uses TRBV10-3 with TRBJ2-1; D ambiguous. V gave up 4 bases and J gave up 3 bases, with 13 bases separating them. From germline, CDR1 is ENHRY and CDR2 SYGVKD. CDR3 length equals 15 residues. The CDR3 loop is CAISATDNFYNEQFF. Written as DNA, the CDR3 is TGTGCCATCAGTGCGACCGACAACTTCTACAATGAGCAGTTCTTC.

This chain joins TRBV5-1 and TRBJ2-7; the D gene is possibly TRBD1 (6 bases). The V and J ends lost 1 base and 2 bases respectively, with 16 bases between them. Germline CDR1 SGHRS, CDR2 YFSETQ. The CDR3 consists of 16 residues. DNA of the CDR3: TGCGCCAGCAGCTTGTTCGACAGGAGGACGGCCTACGAGCAGTACTTC. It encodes CASSLFDRRTAYEQYF.

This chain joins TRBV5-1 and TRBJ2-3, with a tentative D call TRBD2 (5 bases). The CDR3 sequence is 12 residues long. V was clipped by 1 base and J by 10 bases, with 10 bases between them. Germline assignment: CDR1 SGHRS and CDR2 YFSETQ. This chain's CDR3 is CASSLTGLPQYF. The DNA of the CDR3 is TGCGCCAGCAGCTTGACCGGACTTCCGCAGTATTTT.

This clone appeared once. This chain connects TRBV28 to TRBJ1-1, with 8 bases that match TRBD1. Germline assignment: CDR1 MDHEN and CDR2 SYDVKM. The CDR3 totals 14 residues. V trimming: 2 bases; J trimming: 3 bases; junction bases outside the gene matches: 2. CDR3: CASSLNRGYTEAFF. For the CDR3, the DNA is TGTGCCAGCAGTTTAAACAGGGGGTACACTGAAGCTTTCTTT.

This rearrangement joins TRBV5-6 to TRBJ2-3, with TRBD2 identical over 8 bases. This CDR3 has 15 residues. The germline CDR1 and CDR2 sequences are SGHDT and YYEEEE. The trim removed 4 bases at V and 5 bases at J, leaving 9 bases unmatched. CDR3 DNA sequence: TGTGCCAGCAGCCCTTACATGGCGGGGGGAGATACGCAGTATTTT. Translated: CASSPYMAGGDTQYF.